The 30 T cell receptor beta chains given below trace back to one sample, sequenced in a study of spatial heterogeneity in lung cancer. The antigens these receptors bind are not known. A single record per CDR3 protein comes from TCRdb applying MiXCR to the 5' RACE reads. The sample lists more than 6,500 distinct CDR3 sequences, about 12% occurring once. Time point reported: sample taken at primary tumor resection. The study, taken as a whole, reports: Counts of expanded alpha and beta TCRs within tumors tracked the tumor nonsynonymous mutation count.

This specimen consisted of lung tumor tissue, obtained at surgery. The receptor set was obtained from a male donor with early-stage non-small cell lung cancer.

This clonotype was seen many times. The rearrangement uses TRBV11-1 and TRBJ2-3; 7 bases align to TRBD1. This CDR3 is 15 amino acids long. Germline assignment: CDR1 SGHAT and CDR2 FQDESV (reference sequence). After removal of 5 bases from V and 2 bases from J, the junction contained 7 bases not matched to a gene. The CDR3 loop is CASSQRTGLTDTQYF. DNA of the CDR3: TGTGCCAGCAGCCAACGGACAGGACTCACAGATACGCAGTATTTT.

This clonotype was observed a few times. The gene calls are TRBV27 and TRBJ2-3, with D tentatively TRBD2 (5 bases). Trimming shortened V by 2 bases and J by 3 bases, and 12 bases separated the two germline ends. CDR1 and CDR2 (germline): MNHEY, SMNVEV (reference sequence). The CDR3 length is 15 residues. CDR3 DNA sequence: TGTGCCAGCAGTTTACTAACGTCGGGAACAGATACGCAGTATTTT. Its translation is CASSLLTSGTDTQYF.

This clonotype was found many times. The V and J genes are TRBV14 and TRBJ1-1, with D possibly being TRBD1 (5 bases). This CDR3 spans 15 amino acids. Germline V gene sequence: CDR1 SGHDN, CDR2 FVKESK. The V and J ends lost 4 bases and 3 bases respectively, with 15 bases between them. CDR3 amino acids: CASSPLRTSHTEAFF. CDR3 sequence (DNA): TGTGCCAGCAGCCCCCTGCGGACATCGCACACTGAAGCTTTCTTT.

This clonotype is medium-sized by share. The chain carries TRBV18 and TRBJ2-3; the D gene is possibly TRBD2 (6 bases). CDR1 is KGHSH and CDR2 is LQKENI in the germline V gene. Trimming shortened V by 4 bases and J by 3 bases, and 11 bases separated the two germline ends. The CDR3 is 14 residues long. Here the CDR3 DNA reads TGTGCCAGCTCACGGCGGGAAATAACAGATACGCAGTATTTT. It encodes CASSRREITDTQYF.

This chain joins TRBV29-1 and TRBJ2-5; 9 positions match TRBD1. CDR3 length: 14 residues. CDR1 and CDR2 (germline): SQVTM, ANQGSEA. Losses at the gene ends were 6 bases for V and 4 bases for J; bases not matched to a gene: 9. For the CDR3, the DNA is TGCAGCGTCTCCGGGACAGGGCCGCGAGAGACCCAGTACTTC. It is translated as CSVSGTGPRETQYF.

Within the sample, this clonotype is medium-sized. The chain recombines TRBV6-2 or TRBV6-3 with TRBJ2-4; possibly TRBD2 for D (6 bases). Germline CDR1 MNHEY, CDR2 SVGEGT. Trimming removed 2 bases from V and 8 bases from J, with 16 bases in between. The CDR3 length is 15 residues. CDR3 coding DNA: TGTGCCAGCAGTTACGCGGGGCCCGAAAATGACATTCAGTACTTC. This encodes CASSYAGPENDIQYF.

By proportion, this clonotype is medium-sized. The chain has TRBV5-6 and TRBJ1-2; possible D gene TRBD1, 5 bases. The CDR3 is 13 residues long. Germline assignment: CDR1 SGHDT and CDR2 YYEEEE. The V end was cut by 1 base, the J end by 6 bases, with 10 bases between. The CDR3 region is CASSLQGSHGYTF. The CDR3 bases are TGTGCCAGCAGCTTGCAGGGTAGCCATGGCTACACCTTC.

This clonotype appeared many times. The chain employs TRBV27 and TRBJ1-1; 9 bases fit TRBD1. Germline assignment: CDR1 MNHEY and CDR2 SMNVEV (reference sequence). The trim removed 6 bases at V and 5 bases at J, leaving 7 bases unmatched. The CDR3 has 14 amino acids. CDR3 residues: CASSETGGWTEAFF. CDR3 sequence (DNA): TGTGCCAGCAGCGAGACAGGGGGTTGGACTGAAGCTTTCTTT.

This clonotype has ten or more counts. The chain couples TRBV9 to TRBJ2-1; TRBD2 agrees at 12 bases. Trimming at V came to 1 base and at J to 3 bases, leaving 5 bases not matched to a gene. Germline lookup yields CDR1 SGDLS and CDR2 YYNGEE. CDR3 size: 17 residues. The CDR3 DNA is TGTGCCAGCAGCGTACGACTAGCGGGAGCCCACTACAATGAGCAGTTCTTC. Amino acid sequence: CASSVRLAGAHYNEQFF.

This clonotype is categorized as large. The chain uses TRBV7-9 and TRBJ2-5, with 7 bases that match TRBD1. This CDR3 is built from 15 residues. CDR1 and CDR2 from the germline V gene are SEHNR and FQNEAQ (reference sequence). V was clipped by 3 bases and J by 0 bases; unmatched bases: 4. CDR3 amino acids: CASSLGDRDQETQYF. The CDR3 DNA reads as TGTGCCAGCAGCTTGGGTGACAGGGACCAAGAGACCCAGTACTTC.

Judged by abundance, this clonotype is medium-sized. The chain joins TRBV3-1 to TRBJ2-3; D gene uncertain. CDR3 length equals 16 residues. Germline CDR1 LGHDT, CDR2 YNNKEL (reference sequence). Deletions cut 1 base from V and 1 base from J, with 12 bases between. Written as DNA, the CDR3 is TGTGCCAGCAGCCAAGGAGGCTTCTCCCGCACAGATACGCAGTATTTT. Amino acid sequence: CASSQGGFSRTDTQYF.

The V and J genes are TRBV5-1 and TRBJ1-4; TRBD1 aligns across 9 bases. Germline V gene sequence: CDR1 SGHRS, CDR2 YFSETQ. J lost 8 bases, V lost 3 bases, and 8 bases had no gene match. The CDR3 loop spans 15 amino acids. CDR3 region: CASSWRTGEREKLFF. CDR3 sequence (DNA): TGCGCCAGCAGCTGGAGGACAGGGGAGAGAGAAAAACTGTTTTTT.

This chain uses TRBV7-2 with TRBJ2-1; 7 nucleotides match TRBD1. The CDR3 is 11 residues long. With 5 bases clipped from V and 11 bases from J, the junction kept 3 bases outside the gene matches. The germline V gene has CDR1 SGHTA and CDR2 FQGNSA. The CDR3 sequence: CASSQTGKQFF. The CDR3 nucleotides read TGTGCCAGCAGCCAGACAGGGAAGCAGTTCTTC.

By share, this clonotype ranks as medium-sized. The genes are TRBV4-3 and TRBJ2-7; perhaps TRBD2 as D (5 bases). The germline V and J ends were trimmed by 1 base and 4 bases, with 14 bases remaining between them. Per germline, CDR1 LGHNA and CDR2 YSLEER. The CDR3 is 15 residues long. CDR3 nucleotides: TGCGCCAGCAGCCAAGGACGGGATGACTATTACGAGCAGTACTTC. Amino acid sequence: CASSQGRDDYYEQYF.

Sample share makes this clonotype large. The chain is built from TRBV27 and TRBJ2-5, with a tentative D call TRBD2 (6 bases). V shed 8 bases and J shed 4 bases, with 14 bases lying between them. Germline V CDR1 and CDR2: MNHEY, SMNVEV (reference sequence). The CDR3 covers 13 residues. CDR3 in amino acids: CASGPGVGETQYF. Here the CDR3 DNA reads TGTGCCAGCGGGCCGGGAGTCGGAGAGACCCAGTACTTC.

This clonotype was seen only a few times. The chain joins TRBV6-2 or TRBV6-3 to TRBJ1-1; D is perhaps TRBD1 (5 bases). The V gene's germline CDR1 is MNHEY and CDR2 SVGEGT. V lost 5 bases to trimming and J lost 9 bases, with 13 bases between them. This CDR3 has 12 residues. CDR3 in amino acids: CASSLGGTKAFF. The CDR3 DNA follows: TGTGCCAGCAGTCTCGGGGGAACAAAAGCTTTCTTT.

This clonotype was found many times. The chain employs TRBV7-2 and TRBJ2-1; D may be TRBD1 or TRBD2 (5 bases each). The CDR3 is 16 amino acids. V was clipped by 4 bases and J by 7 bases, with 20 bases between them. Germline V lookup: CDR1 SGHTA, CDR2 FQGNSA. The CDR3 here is CASSSPTGHSGNEQFF. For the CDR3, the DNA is TGTGCCAGCAGCTCCCCTACGGGGCACTCGGGGAATGAGCAGTTCTTC. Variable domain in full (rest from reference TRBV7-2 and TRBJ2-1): GAGVSQSPSNKVTEKGKDVELRCDPISGHTALYWYRQSLGQGLEFLIYFQGNSAPDKSGLPSDRFSAERTGGSVSTLTIQRTQQEDSAVYLCASSSPTGHSGNEQFFGPGTRLTVL.

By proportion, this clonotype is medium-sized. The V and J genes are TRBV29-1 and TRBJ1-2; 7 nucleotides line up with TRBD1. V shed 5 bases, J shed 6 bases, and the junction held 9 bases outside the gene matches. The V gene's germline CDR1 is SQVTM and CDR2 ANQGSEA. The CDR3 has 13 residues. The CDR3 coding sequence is TGCAGCGTTCGGGAGGGGGCAGTACATGGCTACACCTTC. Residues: CSVREGAVHGYTF.

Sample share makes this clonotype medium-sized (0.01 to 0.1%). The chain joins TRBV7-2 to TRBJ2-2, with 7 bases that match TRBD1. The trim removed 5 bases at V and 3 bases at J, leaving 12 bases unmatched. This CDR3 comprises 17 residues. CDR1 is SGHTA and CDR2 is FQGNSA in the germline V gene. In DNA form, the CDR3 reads TGTGCCAGCAGCCTGGTGGTTGTCCAGGGGGACACCGGGGAGCTGTTTTTT. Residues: CASSLVVVQGDTGELFF.

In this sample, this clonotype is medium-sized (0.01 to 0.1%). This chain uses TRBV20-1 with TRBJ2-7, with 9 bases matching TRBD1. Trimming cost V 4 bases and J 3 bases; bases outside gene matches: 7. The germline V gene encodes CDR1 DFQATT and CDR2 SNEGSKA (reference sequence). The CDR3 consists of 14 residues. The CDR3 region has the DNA TGCAGTGCTATGTCGGGACAGGGTTTCTACGAGCAGTACTTC. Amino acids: CSAMSGQGFYEQYF.

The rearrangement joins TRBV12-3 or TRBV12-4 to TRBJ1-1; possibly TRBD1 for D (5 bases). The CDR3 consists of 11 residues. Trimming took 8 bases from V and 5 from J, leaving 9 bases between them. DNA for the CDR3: TGTGCCAGCCAGGGATTGACTGAAGCTTTCTTT. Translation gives CASQGLTEAFF.

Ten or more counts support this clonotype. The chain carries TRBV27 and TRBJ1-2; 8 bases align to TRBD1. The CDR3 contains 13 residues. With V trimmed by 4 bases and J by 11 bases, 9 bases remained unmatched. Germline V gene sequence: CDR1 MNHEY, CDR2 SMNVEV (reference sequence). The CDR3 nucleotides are TGTGCCAGCAGTTCTTGGACAGGGACTAAATACACCTTC. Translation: CASSSWTGTKYTF.

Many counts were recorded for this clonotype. Here the CDR3 reads CASSGRLAGVLTDTQYF. As DNA, the CDR3 is TGTGCCAGCAGTGGGAGACTAGCGGGAGTTCTCACAGATACGCAGTATTTT. The chain recombines TRBV2 with TRBJ2-3, with 12 nucleotides matching TRBD2. The CDR3 runs 17 residues. V lost 4 bases and J lost 2; bases outside the gene matches: 7. Germline CDR1 is SNHLY and CDR2 is FYNNEI.

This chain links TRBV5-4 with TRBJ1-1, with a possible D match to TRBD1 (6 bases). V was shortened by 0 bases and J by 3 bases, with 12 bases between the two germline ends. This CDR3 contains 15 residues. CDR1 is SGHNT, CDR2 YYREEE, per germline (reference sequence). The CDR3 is CASSLAGRGDTEAFF. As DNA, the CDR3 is TGTGCCAGCAGCTTGGCGGGCAGGGGTGACACTGAAGCTTTCTTT.

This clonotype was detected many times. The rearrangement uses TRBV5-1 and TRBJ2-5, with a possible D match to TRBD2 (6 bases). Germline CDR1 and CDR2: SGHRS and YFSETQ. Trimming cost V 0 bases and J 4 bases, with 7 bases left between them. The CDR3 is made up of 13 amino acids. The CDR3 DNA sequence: TGCGCCAGCAGCTTGGCTAGCGTAGAGACCCAGTACTTC. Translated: CASSLASVETQYF.

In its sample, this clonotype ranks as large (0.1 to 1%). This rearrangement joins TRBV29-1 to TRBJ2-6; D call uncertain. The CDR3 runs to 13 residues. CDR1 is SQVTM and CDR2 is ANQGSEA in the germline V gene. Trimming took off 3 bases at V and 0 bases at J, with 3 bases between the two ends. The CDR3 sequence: CSVDDSGANVLTF. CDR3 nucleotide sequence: TGCAGCGTTGATGACTCTGGGGCCAACGTCCTGACTTTC. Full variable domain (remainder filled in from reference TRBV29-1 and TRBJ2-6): SAVISQKPSRDICQRGTSLTIQCQVDSQVTMMFWYRQQPGQSLTLIATANQGSEATYESGFVIDKFPISRPNLTFSTLTVSNMSPEDSSIYLCSVDDSGANVLTFGAGSRLTVL.

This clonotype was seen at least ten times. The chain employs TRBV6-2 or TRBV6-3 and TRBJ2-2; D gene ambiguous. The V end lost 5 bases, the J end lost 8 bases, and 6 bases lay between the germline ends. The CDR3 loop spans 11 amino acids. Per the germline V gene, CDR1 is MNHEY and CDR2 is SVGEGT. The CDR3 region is CASSPRGELFF. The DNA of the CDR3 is TGTGCCAGCAGTCCCAGAGGGGAGCTGTTTTTT.

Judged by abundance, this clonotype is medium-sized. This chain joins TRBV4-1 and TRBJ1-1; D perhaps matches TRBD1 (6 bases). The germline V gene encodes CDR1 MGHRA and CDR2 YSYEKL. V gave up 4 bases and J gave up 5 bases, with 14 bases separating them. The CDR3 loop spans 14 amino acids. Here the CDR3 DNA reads TGCGCCAGCAGCCGTCGAACAGGGCAAACTGAAGCTTTCTTT. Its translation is CASSRRTGQTEAFF.

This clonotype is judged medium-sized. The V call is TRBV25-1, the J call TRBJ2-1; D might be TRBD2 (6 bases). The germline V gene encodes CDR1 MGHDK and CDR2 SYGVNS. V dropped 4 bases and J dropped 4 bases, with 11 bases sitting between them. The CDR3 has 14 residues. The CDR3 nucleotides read TGTGCCAGCAGTGGGATCGGGGGATACAATGAGCAGTTCTTC. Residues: CASSGIGGYNEQFF.

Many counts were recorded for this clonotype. The CDR3 here is CSAPLSGALYEQYF. The CDR3 coding sequence is TGCAGTGCTCCCCTTAGCGGGGCCCTCTACGAGCAGTACTTC. The J gene is TRBJ2-7, the V gene TRBV20-1, with 8 bases identical to TRBD2. Germline CDR1 DFQATT, CDR2 SNEGSKA (reference sequence). This CDR3 is 14 amino acids long. V trimming: 5 bases; J trimming: 3 bases; junction bases outside the gene matches: 9.